Listed below are T cell receptor beta chains from one sample, sequenced in a study of blood T cell repertoires in COVID-19. The protocol was immunoSEQ multiplex PCR, while the TCRdb copy is restricted to in-frame clones and leaves out a portion. The sample consists of 20,000 to 25,000 clones, about 88% of them appearing once. The specimen was peripheral blood. These receptors originate from a human donor with acute or convalescent COVID-19. The donor label of this sample is uncertain. Both conserved end residues are part of each CDR3. Each record gives: J gene, V gene, D gene, CDR3 protein, CDR3 DNA. A D gene is named only where the DNA matches it firmly.

j_call: TRBJ1-2
v_call: TRBV3-1/TRBV3-2
d_call: TRBD1
cdr3_aa: CASSRGQGDGYTF
cdr3_nt: TGTGCCAGCAGCCGTGGACAGGGGGACGGCTACACCTTC

j_call: TRBJ1-4
v_call: TRBV9
d_call: TRBD1
cdr3_aa: CASSPRTGHNEKLFF
cdr3_nt: TGTGCCAGCAGCCCTCGGACAGGGCATAATGAAAAACTGTTTTTT

j_call: TRBJ2-7
v_call: TRBV15
d_call: NA
cdr3_aa: CATSRDPGFSYEQYF
cdr3_nt: TGTGCCACCAGCAGAGACCCGGGATTTTCTTACGAGCAGTACTTC

j_call: TRBJ2-3
v_call: TRBV24-1
d_call: TRBD2
cdr3_aa: CATGPGTSGGTDTQYF
cdr3_nt: TGTGCCACCGGCCCGGGTACTAGCGGGGGCACAGATACGCAGTATTTT

j_call: TRBJ2-2
v_call: TRBV4-1
d_call: TRBD2
cdr3_aa: CASSLREGNTGELFF
cdr3_nt: TGCGCCAGCAGCCTCCGGGAGGGGAACACCGGGGAGCTGTTTTTT

j_call: TRBJ2-7
v_call: TRBV7-8
d_call: NA
cdr3_aa: CASLAYGSSYEQYF
cdr3_nt: TGTGCCAGCCTGGCTTACGGGAGCTCCTACGAGCAGTACTTC

j_call: TRBJ1-5
v_call: TRBV6-2/TRBV6-3
d_call: NA
cdr3_aa: CASSHSFYSNQPQHF
cdr3_nt: TGTGCCAGCAGTCACAGTTTCTATAGCAATCAGCCCCAGCATTTT

j_call: TRBJ1-5
v_call: TRBV5-1
d_call: NA
cdr3_aa: CASSLDLRPSRTQHF
cdr3_nt: TGCGCCAGCAGCTTGGACCTCCGGCCCTCCAGGACCCAGCATTTT

j_call: TRBJ1-2
v_call: TRBV5-4
d_call: NA
cdr3_aa: CASSLAMAGRGYTF
cdr3_nt: TGTGCCAGCAGCTTGGCTATGGCGGGGCGAGGCTACACCTTC

j_call: TRBJ2-7
v_call: TRBV27
d_call: TRBD2
cdr3_aa: CASSGPWTSGSVREQYF
cdr3_nt: TGTGCCAGCAGTGGCCCGTGGACTAGCGGGAGTGTCCGCGAGCAGTACTTC

j_call: TRBJ2-1
v_call: TRBV5-1
d_call: TRBD2
cdr3_aa: CASSRRPAGSDNEQFF
cdr3_nt: TGCGCCAGCAGCAGGCGACCAGCGGGGTCCGACAATGAGCAGTTCTTC

j_call: TRBJ1-5
v_call: TRBV2
d_call: TRBD1
cdr3_aa: CASTLDRGRNQPQHF
cdr3_nt: TGTGCCAGCACCCTGGACAGGGGGCGAAATCAGCCCCAGCATTTT

j_call: TRBJ2-1
v_call: TRBV16
d_call: TRBD1
cdr3_aa: CASSQGTGHNEQFF
cdr3_nt: TGTGCCAGCAGCCAAGGGACAGGGCACAATGAGCAGTTCTTC

j_call: TRBJ2-7
v_call: TRBV7-9
d_call: NA
cdr3_aa: CASSLGVYEQYF
cdr3_nt: TGTGCCAGCAGCTTGGGCGTGTACGAGCAGTACTTC

j_call: TRBJ2-7
v_call: TRBV9
d_call: NA
cdr3_aa: CASSKNPDRSYEQYF
cdr3_nt: TGTGCCAGCAGCAAGAACCCCGACAGGTCCTACGAGCAGTACTTC

j_call: TRBJ1-1
v_call: TRBV10-2
d_call: TRBD1
cdr3_aa: CASSYRGGTEAFF
cdr3_nt: TGCGCCAGCAGTTACAGGGGTGGCACTGAAGCTTTCTTT

j_call: TRBJ1-1
v_call: TRBV7-8
d_call: NA
cdr3_aa: CASSSPRATEAFF
cdr3_nt: TGTGCCAGCAGCTCCCCCAGGGCCACTGAAGCTTTCTTT

j_call: TRBJ1-6
v_call: TRBV5-4
d_call: NA
cdr3_aa: CASSLAPNSPLHF
cdr3_nt: TGTGCCAGCAGCTTGGCCCCGAATTCACCCCTCCACTTT